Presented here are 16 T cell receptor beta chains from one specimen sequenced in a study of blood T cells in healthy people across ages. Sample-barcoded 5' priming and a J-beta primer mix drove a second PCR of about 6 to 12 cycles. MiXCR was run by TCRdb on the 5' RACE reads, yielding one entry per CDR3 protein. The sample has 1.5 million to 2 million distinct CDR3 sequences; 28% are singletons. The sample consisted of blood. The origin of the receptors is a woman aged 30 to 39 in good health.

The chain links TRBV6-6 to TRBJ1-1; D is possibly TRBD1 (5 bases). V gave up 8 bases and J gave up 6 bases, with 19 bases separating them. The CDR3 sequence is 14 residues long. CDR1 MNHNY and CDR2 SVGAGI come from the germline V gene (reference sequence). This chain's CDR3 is CASRDGNFNAEAFF. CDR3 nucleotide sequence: TGTGCCAGCCGGGACGGAAACTTTAACGCTGAAGCTTTCTTT.

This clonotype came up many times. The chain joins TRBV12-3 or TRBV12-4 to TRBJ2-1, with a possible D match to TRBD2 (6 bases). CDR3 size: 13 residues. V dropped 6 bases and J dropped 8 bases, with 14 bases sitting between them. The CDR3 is CASSLGTGDEQFF. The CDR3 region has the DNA TGTGCCAGCAGCTTGGGTACGGGGGATGAGCAGTTCTTC.

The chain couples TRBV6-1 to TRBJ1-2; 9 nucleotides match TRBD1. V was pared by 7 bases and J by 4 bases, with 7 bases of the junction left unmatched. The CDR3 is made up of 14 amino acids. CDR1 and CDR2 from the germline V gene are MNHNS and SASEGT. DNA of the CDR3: TGTGCCAGCACCGGACTACAGGGGGCCTATGGCTACACCTTC. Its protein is CASTGLQGAYGYTF.

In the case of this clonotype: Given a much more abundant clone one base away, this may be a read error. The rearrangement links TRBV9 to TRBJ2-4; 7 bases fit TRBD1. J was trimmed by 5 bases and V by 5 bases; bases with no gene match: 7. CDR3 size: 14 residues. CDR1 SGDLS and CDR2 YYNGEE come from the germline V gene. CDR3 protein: CASRETGSQNIQYF. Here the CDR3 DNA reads TGTGCCAGCAGGGAGACAGGGTCCCAAAACATTCAGTACTTC.

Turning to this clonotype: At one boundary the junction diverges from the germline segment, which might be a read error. CDR3 sequence: CASSFNPGNTGERFF. The DNA for the CDR3 is TGTGCCAGCAGTTTTAATCCAGGCAACACCGGGGAGCGGTTTTTT. The chain carries TRBV12-3 or TRBV12-4 and TRBJ2-2; the D gene is possibly TRBD2 (5 bases). The CDR3 covers 15 residues.

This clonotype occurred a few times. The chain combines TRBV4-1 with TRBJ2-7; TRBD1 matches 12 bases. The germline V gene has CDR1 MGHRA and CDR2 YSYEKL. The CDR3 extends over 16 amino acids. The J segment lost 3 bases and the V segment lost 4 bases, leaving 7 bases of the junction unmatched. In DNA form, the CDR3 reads TGCGCCAGCAGCCCCCAGGGACAGGGGGCCGGCTACGAGCAGTACTTC. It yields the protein CASSPQGQGAGYEQYF.

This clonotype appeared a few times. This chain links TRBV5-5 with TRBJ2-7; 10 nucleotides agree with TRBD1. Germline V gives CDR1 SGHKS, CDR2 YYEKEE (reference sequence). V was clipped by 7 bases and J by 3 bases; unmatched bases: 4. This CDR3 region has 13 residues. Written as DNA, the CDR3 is TGTGCCAGCGCGGGACAGGGGTTCTACGAGCAGTACTTC. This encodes CASAGQGFYEQYF. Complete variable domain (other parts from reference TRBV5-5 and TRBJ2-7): DAGVTQSPTHLIKTRGQQVTLRCSPISGHKSVSWYQQVLGQGPQFIFQYYEKEERGRGNFPDRFSARQFPNYSSELNVNALLLGDSALYLCASAGQGFYEQYFGPGTRLTVT.

The DNA for the CDR3 is TGTGCCACCAGTTTAAGCGGGAGAGATGATACGCAGTATTTT. It is translated as CATSLSGRDDTQYF. The chain links TRBV24-1 to TRBJ2-3; 8 nucleotides line up with TRBD2. Looked up from germline, CDR1 is KGHDR and CDR2 is SFDVKD. Losses at the gene ends were 6 bases for V and 6 bases for J; bases not matched to a gene: 7. CDR3 size: 14 residues.

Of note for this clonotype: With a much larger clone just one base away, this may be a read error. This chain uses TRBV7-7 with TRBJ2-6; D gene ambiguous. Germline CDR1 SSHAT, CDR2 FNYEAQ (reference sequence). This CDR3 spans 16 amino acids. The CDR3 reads CAGSLGPDSGANVLTF. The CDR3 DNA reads TGTGCCGGCAGCTTAGGGCCAGACTCTGGGGCCAACGTCCTGACTTTC.

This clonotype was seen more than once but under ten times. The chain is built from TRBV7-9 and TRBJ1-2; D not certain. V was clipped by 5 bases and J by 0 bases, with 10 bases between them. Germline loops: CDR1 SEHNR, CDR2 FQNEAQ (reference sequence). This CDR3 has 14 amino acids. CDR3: CASSPVPSNYGYTF. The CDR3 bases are TGTGCCAGCAGCCCCGTACCATCTAACTATGGCTACACCTTC.

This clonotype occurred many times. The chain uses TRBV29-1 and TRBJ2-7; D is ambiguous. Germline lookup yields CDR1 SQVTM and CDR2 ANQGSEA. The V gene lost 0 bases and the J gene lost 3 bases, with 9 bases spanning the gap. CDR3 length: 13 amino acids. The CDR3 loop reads CSVEDLRSYEQYF. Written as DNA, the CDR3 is TGCAGCGTTGAAGATTTGAGGAGCTACGAGCAGTACTTC.

The DNA of the CDR3 is TGTGCCAGCGGCGGGAGCGGTGTTGTTTACACAGATACGCAGTATTTT. Its protein is CASGGSGVVYTDTQYF. The chain links TRBV7-2 to TRBJ2-3, with 7 bases that match TRBD2. The CDR3 totals 16 residues. The ends lost 8 bases at V and 2 bases at J; junction bases unmatched: 13. Germline CDR1 SGHTA, CDR2 FQGNSA.

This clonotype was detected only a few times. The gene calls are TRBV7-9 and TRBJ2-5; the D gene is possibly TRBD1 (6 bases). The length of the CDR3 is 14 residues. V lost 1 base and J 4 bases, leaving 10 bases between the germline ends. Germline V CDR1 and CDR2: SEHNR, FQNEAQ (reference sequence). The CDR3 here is CASSLDRASETQYF. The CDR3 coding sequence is TGTGCCAGCAGCTTAGACAGGGCCTCAGAGACCCAGTACTTC.

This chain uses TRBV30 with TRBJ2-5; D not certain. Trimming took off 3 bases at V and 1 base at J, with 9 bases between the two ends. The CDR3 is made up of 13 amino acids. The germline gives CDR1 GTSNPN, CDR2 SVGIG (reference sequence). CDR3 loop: CAWRVWGQETQYF. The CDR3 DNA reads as TGTGCCTGGAGAGTATGGGGCCAAGAGACCCAGTACTTC. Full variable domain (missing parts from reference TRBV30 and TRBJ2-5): SQTIHQWPATLVQPVGSPLSLECTVEGTSNPNLYWYRQAAGRGLQLLFYSVGIGQISSEVPQNLSASRPQDRQFILSSKKLLLSDSGFYLCAWRVWGQETQYFGPGTRLLVL.

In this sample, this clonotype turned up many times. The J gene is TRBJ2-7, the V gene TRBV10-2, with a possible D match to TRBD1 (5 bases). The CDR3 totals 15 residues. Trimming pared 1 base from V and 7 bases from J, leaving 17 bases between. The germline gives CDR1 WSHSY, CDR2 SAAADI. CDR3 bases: TGCGCCAGCAGTGAGTATGCTACCCGACAGTGGGAGCAGTACTTC. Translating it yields CASSEYATRQWEQYF.

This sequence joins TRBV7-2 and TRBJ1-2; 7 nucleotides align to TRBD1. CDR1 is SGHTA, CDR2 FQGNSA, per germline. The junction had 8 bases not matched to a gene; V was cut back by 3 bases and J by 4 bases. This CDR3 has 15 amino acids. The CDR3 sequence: CASSFQQGVFYGYTF. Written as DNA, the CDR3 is TGTGCCAGCAGCTTTCAGCAGGGGGTGTTCTATGGCTACACCTTC.